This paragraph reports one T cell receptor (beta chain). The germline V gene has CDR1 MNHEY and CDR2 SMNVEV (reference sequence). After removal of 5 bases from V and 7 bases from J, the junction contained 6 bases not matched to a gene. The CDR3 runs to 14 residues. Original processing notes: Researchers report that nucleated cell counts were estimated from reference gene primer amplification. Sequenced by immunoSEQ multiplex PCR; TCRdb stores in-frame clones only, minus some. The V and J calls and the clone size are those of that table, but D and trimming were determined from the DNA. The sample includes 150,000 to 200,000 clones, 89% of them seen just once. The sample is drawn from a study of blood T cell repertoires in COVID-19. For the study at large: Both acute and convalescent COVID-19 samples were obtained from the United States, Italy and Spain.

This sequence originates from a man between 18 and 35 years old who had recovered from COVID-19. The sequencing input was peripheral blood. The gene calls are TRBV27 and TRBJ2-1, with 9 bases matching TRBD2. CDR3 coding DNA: TGTGCCAGCAGTCCTAGCGGGATGGGGAATGAGCAGTTCTTC. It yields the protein CASSPSGMGNEQFF.